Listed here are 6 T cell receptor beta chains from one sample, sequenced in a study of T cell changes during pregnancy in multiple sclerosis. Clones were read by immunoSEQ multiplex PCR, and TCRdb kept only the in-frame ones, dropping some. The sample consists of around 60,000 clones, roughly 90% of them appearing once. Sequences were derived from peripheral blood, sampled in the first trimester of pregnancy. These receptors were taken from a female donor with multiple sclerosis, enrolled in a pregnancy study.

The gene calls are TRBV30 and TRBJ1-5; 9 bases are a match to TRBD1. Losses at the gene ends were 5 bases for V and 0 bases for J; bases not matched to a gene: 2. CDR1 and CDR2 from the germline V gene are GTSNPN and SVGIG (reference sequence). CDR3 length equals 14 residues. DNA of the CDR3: TGTGCCTGGGAGACAGGGGGTAGCAATCAGCCCCAGCATTTT. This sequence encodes CAWETGGSNQPQHF. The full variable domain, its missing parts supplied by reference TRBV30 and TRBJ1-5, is SQTIHQWPATLVQPVGSPLSLECTVEGTSNPNLYWYRQAAGRGLQLLFYSVGIGQISSEVPQNLSASRPQDRQFILSSKKLLLSDSGFYLCAWETGGSNQPQHFGDGTRLSIL.

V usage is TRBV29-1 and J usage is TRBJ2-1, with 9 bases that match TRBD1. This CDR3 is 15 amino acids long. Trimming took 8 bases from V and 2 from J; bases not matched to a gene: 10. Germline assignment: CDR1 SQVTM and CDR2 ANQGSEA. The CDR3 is CSSIGQGLPYNEQFF. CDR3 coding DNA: TGCAGCTCCATTGGACAGGGGCTCCCCTACAATGAGCAGTTCTTC.

This CDR3 reads CASSLGQTGIGQPQHF. The CDR3 nucleotides are TGTGCCAGCAGCTTGGGGCAGACAGGGATCGGTCAGCCCCAGCATTTT. This chain uses TRBV5-6 with TRBJ1-5; TRBD1 aligns across 7 bases. The germline CDR1 and CDR2 sequences are SGHDT and YYEEEE. V was clipped by 0 bases and J by 6 bases; unmatched bases: 9. CDR3 size: 16 residues.

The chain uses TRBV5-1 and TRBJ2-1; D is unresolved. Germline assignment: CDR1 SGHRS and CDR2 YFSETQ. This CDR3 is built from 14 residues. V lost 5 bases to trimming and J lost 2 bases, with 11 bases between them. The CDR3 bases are TGCGCCAGCAGAGAACTACCAACCTACAATGAGCAGTTCTTC. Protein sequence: CASRELPTYNEQFF.

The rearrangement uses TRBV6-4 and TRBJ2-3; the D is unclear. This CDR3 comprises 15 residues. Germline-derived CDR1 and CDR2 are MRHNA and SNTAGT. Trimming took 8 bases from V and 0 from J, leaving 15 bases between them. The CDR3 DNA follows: TGTGCCAGCGGCGGCGAAACGAGTAGCACAGATACGCAGTATTTT. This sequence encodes CASGGETSSTDTQYF.

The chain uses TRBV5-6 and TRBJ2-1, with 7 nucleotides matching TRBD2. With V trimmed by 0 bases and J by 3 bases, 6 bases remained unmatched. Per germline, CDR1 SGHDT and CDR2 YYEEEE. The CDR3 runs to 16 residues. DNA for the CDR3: TGTGCCAGCAGCTTGGTAGGTGGGGGGGGCTACAATGAGCAGTTCTTC. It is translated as CASSLVGGGGYNEQFF. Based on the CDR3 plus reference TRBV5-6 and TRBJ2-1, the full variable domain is DAGVTQSPTHLIKTRGQQVTLRCSPKSGHDTVSWYQQALGQGPQFIFQYYEEEERQRGNFPDRFSGHQFPNYSSELNVNALLLGDSALYLCASSLVGGGGYNEQFFGPGTRLTVL.